This T cell receptor (beta chain) was documented in a study of blood T cell repertoires in COVID-19 (dated by TCRdb to 2018 to 2020). Background on the whole study: The collaborator samples originated in the United States, Italy and Spain and spanned the acute and convalescent phases of COVID-19. The prospective study material was composed of cDNA or gDNA derived from T cells, B-cell-depleted T cells, or PBMCs. Deeply sampled blood TCRbeta repertoires from subjects exposed to, actively infected with, or recovered from COVID-19 were included in the dataset. The repertoires were made available in a free public database intended to serve as a resource for research on the immune response to SARS-CoV-2. The samples were drawn from two sources: the first 160 participants of the ongoing ImmuneRACE study, and 950 to 1,500 subjects contributed by 6 global collaborators. The sample metadata nearly always contained a de-identified subject ID, COVID-19 status, age in years and sex. Where available, HLA class I and class II types were obtained from metadata supplied by the sample provider rather than from assay-based typing.

TCRbeta CDR3 regions were amplified from genomic DNA by means of the immunoSEQ Assay, a bias-controlled multiplex PCR. As for the original processing: Nucleated cell counts per sample were estimated from amplification of reference gene primers within the assay. To quantify the absolute abundance of each unique TCRbeta CDR3 rearrangement, sequence reads were collapsed and filtered. For each sample, productive Simpson clonality was calculated by taking the square root of Simpson's diversity index across productive rearrangements. TCRdb's version of the immuneACCESS table is confined to in-frame rearrangements and falls short of the full clone set. An unresolved V gene accounts for under half of the shortfall where checked; the remainder is of unknown origin. D and trimming were read from the DNA, whereas the V and J calls and clone size are those reported in that table. This sample is represented by roughly 190,000 clones; 94% of them were singletons. The top ten clones comprise about 0.76% of the sample.

Points the paper makes about the study in general: How much clinical and demographic metadata was included differed by source and by participant, and the metadata was provided uncurated.

For this clone: The antigen it recognizes is unknown. Per-nucleotide qualities are absent, and no much larger clonotype sits a single base away.

One collaborating source in Seattle enrolled patients while the patients were actively infected and followed the patients over time throughout the course of disease. The collaborating institutions used their own protocols to collect whole blood in K2EDTA tubes. Collaborator samples were shipped for TCRbeta analysis as frozen whole blood, isolated PBMCs, or DNA extracted from either sample type. Sequences KGHDR (CDR1) and SFDVKD (CDR2) are obtained from the germline V gene. The V end gives up 6 bases and the J end 1 base, leaving 14 bases in the junction not matched to a gene. The CDR3 has 19 amino acids, counting the end cysteine and phenylalanine. Here the CDR3 DNA is all that survives: 57 bases in frame from base 1.

The sample comprised peripheral blood. This receptor was taken from a man younger than 40 with COVID-19, enrolled during active disease. Recombination joined TRBV24-1 with TRBJ1-5, with 10 bases matching TRBD1. The CDR3 region reads CATSKFPHMDRGSNQPQHF. The base sequence is TGTGCCACCAGTAAGTTCCCCCACATGGACAGGGGGAGCAATCAGCCCCAGCATTTT.